These 30 T cell receptor beta chains were sequenced from one sample in a study of siplizumab effects on memory and regulatory T cells (dated by TCRdb to between 2018 and 2021). The receptor library was made with the immunoSEQ multiplex PCR assay. TCRdb stores this immuneACCESS table with in-frame sequences only. Part of the clones is absent; in the studies checked, under half of the shortfall reflects unresolved V genes, and no reason is known for the rest. The sample has approximately 50,000 clones on record, roughly 93% of them singletons. The top ten constitute over 15% of the sample. The sequencing sample was made of CD8+ T cells sorted from blood. These receptor sequences come from a human donor in good health.

This chain connects TRBV27 to TRBJ2-7; perhaps TRBD1 as D (6 bases). CDR1 and CDR2 (germline): MNHEY, SMNVEV (reference sequence). V lost 6 bases to trimming and J lost 4 bases, with 28 bases between them. This CDR3 region has 18 residues. CDR3 nucleotide sequence: TGTGCCAGCAGCCGAAACTTACAGGGCTTCCCTGCTGGGTACGAGCAGTACTTC. It specifies CASSRNLQGFPAGYEQYF.

The chain carries TRBV4-1 and TRBJ2-2; 8 nucleotides agree with TRBD2. This CDR3 is built from 16 residues. J lost 8 bases, V lost 0 bases, and 8 bases had no gene match. CDR1 is MGHRA, CDR2 YSYEKL, per germline. Here the CDR3 DNA reads TGCGCCAGCAGCCAAGATAGCGGGACCCTCGGGGGGGAGCTGTTTTTT. Its translation is CASSQDSGTLGGELFF.

The chain carries TRBV9 and TRBJ2-7; weak D call: TRBD2 (5 bases). This CDR3 is built from 14 residues. Germline CDR1 is SGDLS and CDR2 is YYNGEE. V dropped 0 bases and J dropped 0 bases, with 7 bases sitting between them. The CDR3 spells CASSVASSSYEQYF. The CDR3 coding sequence is TGTGCCAGCAGCGTAGCTAGCAGCTCCTACGAGCAGTACTTC.

In this sample, this clone turned up once. The chain combines TRBV2 with TRBJ2-1; D uncertain. The CDR3 runs 14 residues. Germline CDR1 and CDR2: SNHLY and FYNNEI. V was trimmed by 6 bases and J by 3 bases, leaving 12 bases between them. This CDR3 reads CASSKKYDYNEQFF. CDR3 nucleotides: TGTGCCAGCAGCAAAAAGTATGACTACAATGAGCAGTTCTTC.

CDR3 DNA sequence: TGTGCCAGCGGAGGGTTCGAGACCCAGTACTTC. The encoded protein is CASGGFETQYF. This chain joins TRBV2 and TRBJ2-5; D is perhaps TRBD2 (6 bases). The CDR3 has 11 amino acids. Trimming pared 8 bases from V and 5 bases from J, leaving 9 bases between. The germline gives CDR1 SNHLY, CDR2 FYNNEI. The full variable domain, with the rest looked up from reference TRBV2 and TRBJ2-5, is EPEVTQTPSHQVTQMGQEVILRCVPISNHLYFYWYRQILGQKVEFLVSFYNNEISEKSEIFDDQFSVERPDGSNFTLKIRSTKLEDSAMYFCASGGFETQYFGPGTRLLVL.

This clone appeared a few times. The V gene is TRBV7-9, the J gene TRBJ1-2; D gene uncertain. Germline V gene sequence: CDR1 SEHNR, CDR2 FQNEAQ (reference sequence). Trimming left V 5 bases short and J 2 bases short, with 6 bases between. The CDR3 length is 12 residues. The CDR3 sequence: CASSRGNYGYTF. As DNA, the CDR3 is TGTGCCAGCAGCCGAGGGAACTATGGCTACACCTTC.

J is TRBJ2-7 and V is TRBV5-6; 8 nucleotides align to TRBD1. CDR1 is SGHDT, CDR2 YYEEEE, per germline. CDR3 length equals 14 residues. V gave up 0 bases and J gave up 4 bases; unmatched junction bases: 3. The DNA for the CDR3 is TGTGCCAGCAGCTTGGGTCAGGGGGCTTACGAGCAGTACTTC. Amino acid sequence: CASSLGQGAYEQYF.

As concerns this clone: This sample also contains other DNA sequences that code for the same CDR3. The chain uses TRBV9 and TRBJ2-7; no definite D call. The ends were cut back, 0 bases at V and 4 bases at J, with 11 bases in the middle. CDR3 length: 14 residues. The V gene's germline CDR1 is SGDLS and CDR2 YYNGEE. CDR3 residues: CASSVASGGYEQYF. In DNA form, the CDR3 reads TGTGCCAGCAGCGTAGCTAGTGGCGGTTACGAGCAGTACTTC.

This rearrangement joins TRBV4-1 to TRBJ2-3; D unresolved. Trimming cost V 0 bases and J 0 bases, with 7 bases left between them. This CDR3 contains 15 residues. CDR1 and CDR2 from the germline V gene are MGHRA and YSYEKL. The CDR3 DNA sequence: TGCGCCAGCAGCCAAGAGCTGCCTAGCACAGATACGCAGTATTTT. Encoded protein: CASSQELPSTDTQYF.

This chain's CDR3 is CASRGPSNTGELFF. The CDR3, as DNA: TGTGCCAGCAGGGGACCATCGAACACCGGGGAGCTGTTTTTT. The chain joins TRBV7-9 to TRBJ2-2, with D perhaps given as TRBD1 or TRBD2 (5 bases each). V was cut by 6 bases and J by 0 bases, with 8 bases left in between. Germline loops: CDR1 SEHNR, CDR2 FQNEAQ (reference sequence). This CDR3 region has 14 residues. Drawing the rest from reference TRBV7-9 and TRBJ2-2, the complete variable domain is DTGVSQNPRHKITKRGQNVTFRCDPISEHNRLYWYRQTLGQGPEFLTYFQNEAQLEKSRLLSDRFSAERPKGSFSTLEIQRTEQGDSAMYLCASRGPSNTGELFFGEGSRLTVL.

The chain employs TRBV13 and TRBJ2-5, with 13 bases lining up with TRBD2. CDR1 and CDR2 from the germline V gene are PRHDT and FYEKMQ (reference sequence). V lost 4 bases to trimming and J lost 5 bases; unmatched junction nucleotides: 7. This CDR3 is built from 16 residues. CDR3 sequence: CASSSGLAGVEETQYF. The DNA of the CDR3 is TGTGCCAGCAGCTCCGGACTAGCGGGAGTCGAGGAGACCCAGTACTTC.

CDR3 nucleotide sequence: TGCGCCAGCAGCCAAGACGTCCATCCAGATACGCAGTATTTT. It yields the protein CASSQDVHPDTQYF. The chain joins TRBV4-1 to TRBJ2-3; no clear D gene. Germline V gives CDR1 MGHRA, CDR2 YSYEKL. The CDR3 extends over 14 amino acids. Deletions cut 0 bases from V and 4 bases from J, with 8 bases between.

This chain links TRBV10-3 with TRBJ1-1; no clear D gene. Germline V CDR1 and CDR2: ENHRY, SYGVKD. This CDR3 has 16 amino acids. Trimming removed 0 bases from V and 2 bases from J, with 13 bases in between. The CDR3 reads CAISESTQDFNTEAFF. In nucleotides, the CDR3 is TGTGCCATCAGTGAGTCGACTCAGGATTTTAACACTGAAGCTTTCTTT.

As regards this clone: In the same sample, other DNA sequences code for this CDR3. The chain recombines TRBV19 with TRBJ2-7, with 8 bases that match TRBD1. V shed 3 bases and J 3 bases; nucleotides not matched to a gene: 4. This CDR3 comprises 14 residues. Germline V gives CDR1 LNHDA, CDR2 SQIVND (reference sequence). CDR3: CASSIGGQGYEQYF. The CDR3 coding sequence is TGTGCCAGTAGTATCGGAGGACAGGGCTACGAGCAGTACTTC. The full variable domain, its missing parts supplied by reference TRBV19 and TRBJ2-7, is DGGITQSPKYLFRKEGQNVTLSCEQNLNHDAMYWYRQDPGQGLRLIYYSQIVNDFQKGDIAEGYSVSREKKESFPLTVTSAQKNPTAFYLCASSIGGQGYEQYFGPGTRLTVT.

This clone came up a few times. The chain links TRBV6-1 to TRBJ2-2; 11 positions agree with TRBD2. The CDR3 is 17 amino acids. V trimming: 2 bases; J trimming: 7 bases; junction bases outside the gene matches: 9. CDR1 is MNHNS, CDR2 SASEGT, per germline. The CDR3 protein is CASSELTSGRVVGELFF. Written as DNA, the CDR3 is TGTGCCAGCAGTGAATTAACTAGCGGGAGAGTGGTCGGGGAGCTGTTTTTT.

The chain combines TRBV2 with TRBJ2-1; no definite D call. Germline CDR1 and CDR2: SNHLY and FYNNEI. CDR3 length: 16 amino acids. V lost 3 bases and J 5 bases, leaving 17 bases between the germline ends. CDR3 loop: CASSDDAATGDNEQFF. CDR3 in DNA: TGTGCCAGCAGTGATGATGCAGCGACTGGAGACAATGAGCAGTTCTTC. Together with reference TRBV2 and TRBJ2-1, the CDR3 gives the full variable domain: EPEVTQTPSHQVTQMGQEVILRCVPISNHLYFYWYRQILGQKVEFLVSFYNNEISEKSEIFDDQFSVERPDGSNFTLKIRSTKLEDSAMYFCASSDDAATGDNEQFFGPGTRLTVL.

The rearrangement joins TRBV14 to TRBJ2-1; D not certain. The length of the CDR3 is 15 residues. Looked up from germline, CDR1 is SGHDN and CDR2 is FVKESK. Trimming removed 9 bases at V and 0 bases at J, with 15 bases between. The DNA of the CDR3 is TGTGCCAGTTCCCCCCTACTCCGCTCCTACAATGAGCAGTTCTTC. Translated, it gives CASSPLLRSYNEQFF. Drawing the rest from reference TRBV14 and TRBJ2-1, the complete variable domain is EAGVTQFPSHSVIEKGQTVTLRCDPISGHDNLYWYRRVMGKEIKFLLHFVKESKQDESGMPNNRFLAERTGGTYSTLKVQPAELEDSGVYFCASSPLLRSYNEQFFGPGTRLTVL.

This chain joins TRBV28 and TRBJ2-1; the D gene is possibly TRBD1 (6 bases). CDR3 size: 16 residues. Trimming removed 6 bases from V and 6 bases from J, with 21 bases in between. Germline values: CDR1 MDHEN, CDR2 SYDVKM. The CDR3, as DNA: TGTGCCAGCAGGACTCCCGGGACAAACAACCCCAATGAGCAGTTCTTC. It is translated as CASRTPGTNNPNEQFF.

The chain carries TRBV4-1 and TRBJ1-3; the D is unclear. Looked up from germline, CDR1 is MGHRA and CDR2 is YSYEKL. Trimming shortened V by 0 bases and J by 1 base, and 7 bases separated the two germline ends. This CDR3 region has 15 residues. CDR3 region: CASSQDGKSGNTIYF. The DNA for the CDR3 is TGCGCCAGCAGCCAAGATGGAAAGTCTGGAAACACCATATATTTT.

The J gene is TRBJ2-7, the V gene TRBV28; 8 positions agree with TRBD1. The ends lost 2 bases at V and 6 bases at J; junction bases unmatched: 9. This CDR3 contains 15 residues. CDR1 and CDR2 from the germline V gene are MDHEN and SYDVKM. The CDR3 DNA is TGTGCCAGCAGTTTACTTGGTCAGGGGGCAGGCGAGCAGTACTTC. This codes for CASSLLGQGAGEQYF.

The chain recombines TRBV27 with TRBJ1-1, with 7 positions matching TRBD1. The CDR3 is 15 amino acids. Germline V gives CDR1 MNHEY, CDR2 SMNVEV (reference sequence). With V trimmed by 5 bases and J by 4 bases, 10 bases remained unmatched. CDR3 sequence reads: CASSPLPRQGTEAFF. CDR3 nucleotide sequence: TGTGCCAGCAGTCCACTGCCACGACAGGGCACTGAAGCTTTCTTT.

V is TRBV7-9 and J is TRBJ2-2, with 12 bases aligning to TRBD2. The CDR3 runs 19 residues. Germline V gene sequence: CDR1 SEHNR, CDR2 FQNEAQ (reference sequence). Losses at the gene ends were 5 bases for V and 0 bases for J; bases not matched to a gene: 10. CDR3 residues: CASSPSGTSGPPNTGELFF. The CDR3 region has the DNA TGTGCCAGCAGCCCCTCCGGGACTAGCGGGCCCCCGAACACCGGGGAGCTGTTTTTT.

The rearrangement joins TRBV9 to TRBJ2-1; D call uncertain. The CDR3 covers 13 residues. V was shortened by 4 bases and J by 8 bases, with 13 bases between the two germline ends. CDR1 SGDLS and CDR2 YYNGEE come from the germline V gene. The CDR3 sequence: CASSPGDLDEQFF. The DNA of the CDR3 is TGTGCCAGCAGCCCCGGTGACCTCGATGAGCAGTTCTTC. The full variable domain, rest sourced from reference TRBV9 and TRBJ2-1, is DSGVTQTPKHLITATGQRVTLRCSPRSGDLSVYWYQQSLDQGLQFLIQYYNGEERAKGNILERFSAQQFPDLHSELNLSSLELGDSALYFCASSPGDLDEQFFGPGTRLTVL.

The rearrangement joins TRBV28 to TRBJ1-4, with D possibly matching TRBD1 (6 bases). The CDR3 loop spans 11 amino acids. The germline gives CDR1 MDHEN, CDR2 SYDVKM. Trimming took 3 bases from V and 12 from J, leaving 8 bases between them. This CDR3 is CASSFGGQLFF. Here the CDR3 DNA reads TGTGCCAGCAGTTTTGGGGGCCAACTGTTTTTT.

This chain uses TRBV12-5 with TRBJ2-2; D remains ambiguous. There are 13 residues in the CDR3. V lost 4 bases, J lost 2 bases, and 5 bases lay in between. Germline assignment: CDR1 LGHNT and CDR2 FRNRAP. The CDR3 here is CASGSDNTGELFF. The CDR3 bases are TGTGCTAGTGGTTCGGACAACACCGGGGAGCTGTTTTTT.

The rearrangement joins TRBV19 to TRBJ2-3; the D gene is possibly TRBD2 (5 bases). The germline CDR1 and CDR2 sequences are LNHDA and SQIVND (reference sequence). The V gene lost 6 bases and the J gene lost 0 bases, with 16 bases spanning the gap. The CDR3 is 16 residues long. The CDR3 coding sequence is TGTGCCAGTAGCGACGATACGAGGGTTAGCACAGATACGCAGTATTTT. Protein product: CASSDDTRVSTDTQYF.

The chain carries TRBV27 and TRBJ2-2, with D possibly TRBD1 on 6 matching bases. The CDR3 covers 14 residues. V was trimmed by 4 bases and J by 8 bases, leaving 14 bases between them. CDR1 MNHEY and CDR2 SMNVEV come from the germline V gene (reference sequence). The DNA for the CDR3 is TGTGCCAGCAGTTCTTACACAGGGTCAGGGGAGCTGTTTTTT. Its translation is CASSSYTGSGELFF.

The CDR3 reads CAWSAGPIREGGYTF. The DNA of the CDR3 is TGTGCCTGGAGTGCGGGACCAATCCGGGAAGGGGGCTACACCTTC. This chain connects TRBV30 to TRBJ1-2; a possible D gene is TRBD1 (5 bases). Germline CDR1 GTSNPN, CDR2 SVGIG (reference sequence). The V end was cut by 1 base, the J end by 8 bases, with 20 bases between. The CDR3 loop spans 15 amino acids.

The chain carries TRBV4-1 and TRBJ2-3; D may be TRBD2 (5 bases). CDR1 is MGHRA and CDR2 is YSYEKL in the germline V gene. This CDR3 has 15 residues. V was trimmed by 3 bases and J by 4 bases, leaving 14 bases between them. The CDR3 nucleotides are TGCGCCAGCAGCCACCCGACCCTAGCAGCAGATACGCAGTATTTT. It specifies CASSHPTLAADTQYF.

The chain recombines TRBV19 with TRBJ2-5; TRBD2 aligns across 10 bases. The V gene's germline CDR1 is LNHDA and CDR2 SQIVND (reference sequence). CDR3 length: 15 amino acids. With 8 bases clipped from V and 5 bases from J, the junction kept 11 bases outside the gene matches. This CDR3 reads CASWGWLAGVETQYF. The CDR3 nucleotides read TGTGCCAGTTGGGGGTGGCTAGCGGGAGTTGAGACCCAGTACTTC. Complete variable domain (other parts from reference TRBV19 and TRBJ2-5): DGGITQSPKYLFRKEGQNVTLSCEQNLNHDAMYWYRQDPGQGLRLIYYSQIVNDFQKGDIAEGYSVSREKKESFPLTVTSAQKNPTAFYLCASWGWLAGVETQYFGPGTRLLVL.